This T cell receptor (beta chain) was captured in a study of tumor and adjacent non-tumor tissue in lung cancer. Study background: On average, productive TCRbeta reads reached a few million per sample.

TCRbeta libraries were built with three rounds of nested PCR, modified from ARM-PCR. Each CDR3 protein is one row after TCRdb ran MiXCR on the multiplex PCR reads. The sample has over 100,000 distinct CDR3 sequences, 75% seen once. This sample's RNA came from whole unsorted tissue. Donors were chemotherapy-naive, newly diagnosed lung cancer surgical patients in China, August–late 2014. Per the germline V gene, CDR1 is DFQATT and CDR2 is SNEGSKA (reference sequence). The CDR3 has 16 residues. Notes on this clonotype: Sequence at one end of the junction differs from germline and may be a read error.

The V gene is TRBV20-1, the J gene TRBJ2-3; 12 bases agree with TRBD2. Sequenced sample: lung tumor tissue. This TCR derives from a woman aged 60-75 years with non-small cell lung cancer. CDR3 sequence reads: CTAMASLAGGADTQYF. The DNA of the CDR3 is TGCACTGCTATGGCCAGCCTAGCGGGAGGGGCAGATACGCAGTATTTT.